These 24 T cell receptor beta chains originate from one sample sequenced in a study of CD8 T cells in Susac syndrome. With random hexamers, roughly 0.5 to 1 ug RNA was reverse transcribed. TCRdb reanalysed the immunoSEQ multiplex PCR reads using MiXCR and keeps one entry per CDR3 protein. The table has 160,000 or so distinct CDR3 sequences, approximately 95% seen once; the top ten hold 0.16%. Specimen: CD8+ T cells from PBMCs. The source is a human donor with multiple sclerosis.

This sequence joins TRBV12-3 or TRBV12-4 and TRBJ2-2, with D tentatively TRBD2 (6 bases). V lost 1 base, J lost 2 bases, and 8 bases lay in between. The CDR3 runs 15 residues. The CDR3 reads CASSLDGRNTGELFF. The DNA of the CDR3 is TGTGCCAGCAGTTTAGACGGGAGAAACACCGGGGAGCTGTTTTTT.

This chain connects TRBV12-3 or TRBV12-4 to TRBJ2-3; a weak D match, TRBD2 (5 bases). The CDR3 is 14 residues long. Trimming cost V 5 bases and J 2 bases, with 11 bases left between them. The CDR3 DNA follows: TGTGCCAGCAGTGGCGGGTTTATCACAGATACGCAGTATTTT. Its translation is CASSGGFITDTQYF.

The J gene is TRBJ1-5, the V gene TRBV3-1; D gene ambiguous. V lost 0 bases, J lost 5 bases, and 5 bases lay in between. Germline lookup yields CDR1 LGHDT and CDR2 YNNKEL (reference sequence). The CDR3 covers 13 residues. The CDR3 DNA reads TGTGCCAGCAGCCAAGATTTCGATCAGCCCCAGCATTTT. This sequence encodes CASSQDFDQPQHF.

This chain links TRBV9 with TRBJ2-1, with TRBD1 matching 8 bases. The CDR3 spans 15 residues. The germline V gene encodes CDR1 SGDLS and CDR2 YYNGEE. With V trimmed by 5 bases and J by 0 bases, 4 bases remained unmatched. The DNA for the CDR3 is TGTGCCAGCAGTTCAGGACAGGGCTCCTACAATGAGCAGTTCTTC. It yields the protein CASSSGQGSYNEQFF.

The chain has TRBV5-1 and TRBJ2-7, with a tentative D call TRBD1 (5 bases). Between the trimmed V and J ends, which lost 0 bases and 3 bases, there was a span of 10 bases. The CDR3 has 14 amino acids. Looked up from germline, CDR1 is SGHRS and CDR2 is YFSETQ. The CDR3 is CASSLDAGNYEQYF. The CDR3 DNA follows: TGCGCCAGCAGCTTGGACGCAGGGAACTACGAGCAGTACTTC.

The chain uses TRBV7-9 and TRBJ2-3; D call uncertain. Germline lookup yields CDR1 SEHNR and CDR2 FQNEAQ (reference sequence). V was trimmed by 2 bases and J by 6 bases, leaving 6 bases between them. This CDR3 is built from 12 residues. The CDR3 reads CASSLSVDTQYF. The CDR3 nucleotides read TGTGCCAGCAGCTTATCCGTGGATACGCAGTATTTT.

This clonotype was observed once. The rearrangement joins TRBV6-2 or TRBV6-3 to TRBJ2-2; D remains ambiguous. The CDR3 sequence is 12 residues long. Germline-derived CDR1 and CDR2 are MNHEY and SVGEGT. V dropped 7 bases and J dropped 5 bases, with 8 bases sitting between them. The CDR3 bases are TGTGCCAGCAATTGGCGGACCGGGGAGCTGTTTTTT. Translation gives CASNWRTGELFF.

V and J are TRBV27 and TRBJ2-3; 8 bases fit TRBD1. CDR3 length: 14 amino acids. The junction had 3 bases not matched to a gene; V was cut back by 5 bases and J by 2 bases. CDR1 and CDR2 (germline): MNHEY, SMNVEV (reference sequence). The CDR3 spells CASSRQGYTDTQYF. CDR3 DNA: TGTGCCAGCAGTCGACAGGGGTACACAGATACGCAGTATTTT.

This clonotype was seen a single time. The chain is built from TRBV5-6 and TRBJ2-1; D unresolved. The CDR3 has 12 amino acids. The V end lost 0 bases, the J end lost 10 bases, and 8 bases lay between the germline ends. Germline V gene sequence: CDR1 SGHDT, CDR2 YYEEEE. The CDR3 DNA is TGTGCCAGCAGCTTGGAGTCTAACGAGCAGTTCTTC. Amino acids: CASSLESNEQFF.

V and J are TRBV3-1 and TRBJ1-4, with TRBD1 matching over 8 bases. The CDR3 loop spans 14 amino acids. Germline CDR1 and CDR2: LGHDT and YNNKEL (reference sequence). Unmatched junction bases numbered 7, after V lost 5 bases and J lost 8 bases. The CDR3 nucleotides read TGTGCCAGCAGCTTGACAGGGGCTGGGGAAAAACTGTTTTTT. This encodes CASSLTGAGEKLFF.

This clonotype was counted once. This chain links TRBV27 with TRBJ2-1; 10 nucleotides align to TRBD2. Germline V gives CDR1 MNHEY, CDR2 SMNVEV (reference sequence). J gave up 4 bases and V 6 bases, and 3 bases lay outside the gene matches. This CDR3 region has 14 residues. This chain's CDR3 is CASRKLAGYNEQFF. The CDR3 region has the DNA TGTGCCAGCAGGAAACTAGCGGGGTACAATGAGCAGTTCTTC.

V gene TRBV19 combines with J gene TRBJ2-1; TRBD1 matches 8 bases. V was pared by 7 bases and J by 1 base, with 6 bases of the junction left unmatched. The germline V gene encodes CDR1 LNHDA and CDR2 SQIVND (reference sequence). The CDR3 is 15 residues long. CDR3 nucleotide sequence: TGTGCCAGTAACCAGGGGGCGCGGTCCTACAATGAGCAGTTCTTC. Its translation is CASNQGARSYNEQFF.

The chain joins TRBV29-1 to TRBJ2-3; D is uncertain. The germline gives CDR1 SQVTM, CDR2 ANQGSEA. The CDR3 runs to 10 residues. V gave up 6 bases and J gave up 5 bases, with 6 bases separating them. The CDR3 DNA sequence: TGCAGCGTGGGTGGAGATACGCAGTATTTT. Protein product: CSVGGDTQYF.

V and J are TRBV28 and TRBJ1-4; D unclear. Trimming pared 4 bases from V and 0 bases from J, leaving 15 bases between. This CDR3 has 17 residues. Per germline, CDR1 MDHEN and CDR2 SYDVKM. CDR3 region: CASSSSKRVSTNEKLFF. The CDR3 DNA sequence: TGTGCCAGCAGTTCTAGCAAGAGGGTTTCAACTAATGAAAAACTGTTTTTT.

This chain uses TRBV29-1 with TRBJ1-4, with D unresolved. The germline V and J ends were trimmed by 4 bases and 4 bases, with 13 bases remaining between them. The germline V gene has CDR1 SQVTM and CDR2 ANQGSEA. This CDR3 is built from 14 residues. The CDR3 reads CSVVSGKDNEKLFF. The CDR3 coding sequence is TGCAGCGTTGTCTCGGGGAAAGATAATGAAAAACTGTTTTTT. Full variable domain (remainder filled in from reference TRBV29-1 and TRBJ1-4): SAVISQKPSRDICQRGTSLTIQCQVDSQVTMMFWYRQQPGQSLTLIATANQGSEATYESGFVIDKFPISRPNLTFSTLTVSNMSPEDSSIYLCSVVSGKDNEKLFFGSGTQLSVL.

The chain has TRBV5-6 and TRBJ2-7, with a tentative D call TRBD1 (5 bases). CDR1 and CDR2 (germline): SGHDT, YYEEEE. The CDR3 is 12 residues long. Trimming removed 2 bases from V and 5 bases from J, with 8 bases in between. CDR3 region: CASSFSTDEQYF. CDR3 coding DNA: TGTGCCAGCAGCTTTTCGACAGACGAGCAGTACTTC.

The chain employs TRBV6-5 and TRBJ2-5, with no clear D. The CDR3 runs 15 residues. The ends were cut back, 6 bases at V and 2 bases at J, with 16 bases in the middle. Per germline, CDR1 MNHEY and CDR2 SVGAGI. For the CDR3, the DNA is TGTGCCAGCAGCCTAGACCTATGGGGACAAGAGACCCAGTACTTC. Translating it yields CASSLDLWGQETQYF.

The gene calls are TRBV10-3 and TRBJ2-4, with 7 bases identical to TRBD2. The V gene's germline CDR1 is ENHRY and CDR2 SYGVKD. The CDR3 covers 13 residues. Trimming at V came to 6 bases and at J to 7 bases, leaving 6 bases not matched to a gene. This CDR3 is CAIRPREMNIQYF. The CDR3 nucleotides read TGTGCCATCAGACCGCGGGAGATGAACATTCAGTACTTC.

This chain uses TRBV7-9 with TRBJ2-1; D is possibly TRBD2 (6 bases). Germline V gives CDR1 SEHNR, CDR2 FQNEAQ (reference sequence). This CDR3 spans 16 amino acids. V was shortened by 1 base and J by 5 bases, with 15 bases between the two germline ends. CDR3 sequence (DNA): TGTGCCAGCAGCTTAGGGAGCGGGCGGGACCACAATGAGCAGTTCTTC. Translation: CASSLGSGRDHNEQFF.

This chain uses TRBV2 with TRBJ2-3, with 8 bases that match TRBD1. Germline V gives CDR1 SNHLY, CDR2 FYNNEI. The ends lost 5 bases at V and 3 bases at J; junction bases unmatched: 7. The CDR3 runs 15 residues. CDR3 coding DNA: TGTGCCAGCAGTCCCGGGACAGGCGCTACAGATACGCAGTATTTT. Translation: CASSPGTGATDTQYF.

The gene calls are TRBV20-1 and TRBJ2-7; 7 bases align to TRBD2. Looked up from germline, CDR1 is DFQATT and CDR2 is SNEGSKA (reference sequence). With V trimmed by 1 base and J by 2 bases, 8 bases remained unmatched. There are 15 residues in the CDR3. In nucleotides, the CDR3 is TGCAGTGCTAGAGGGGTGGCTAGCGGAGCCTACGAGCAGTACTTC. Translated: CSARGVASGAYEQYF.

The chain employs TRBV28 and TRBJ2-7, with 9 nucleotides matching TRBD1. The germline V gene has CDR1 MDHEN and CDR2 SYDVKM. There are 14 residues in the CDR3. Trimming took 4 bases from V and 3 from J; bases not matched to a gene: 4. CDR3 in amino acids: CASSSTGGDYEQYF. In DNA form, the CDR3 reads TGTGCCAGCAGTTCGACAGGGGGAGACTACGAGCAGTACTTC.

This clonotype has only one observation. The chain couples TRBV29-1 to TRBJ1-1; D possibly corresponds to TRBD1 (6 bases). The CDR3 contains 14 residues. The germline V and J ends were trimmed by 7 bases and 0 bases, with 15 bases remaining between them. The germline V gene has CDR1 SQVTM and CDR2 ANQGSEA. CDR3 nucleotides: TGCAGCGGGTCGGGGGGGGCCGTGAACACTGAAGCTTTCTTT. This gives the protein CSGSGGAVNTEAFF.

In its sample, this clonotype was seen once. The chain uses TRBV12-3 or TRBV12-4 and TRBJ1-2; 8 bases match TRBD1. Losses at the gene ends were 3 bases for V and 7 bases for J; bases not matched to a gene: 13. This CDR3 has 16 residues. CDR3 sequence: CASSFLSPDRGGGYTF. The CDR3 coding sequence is TGTGCCAGCAGTTTCCTTAGCCCCGACAGGGGAGGTGGCTACACCTTC.